This T cell receptor (beta chain) was recorded in a study of blood T cells in healthy people across ages (dated by TCRdb to the mid-2010s). Background on the whole study: In model experiments, template switching captured about one uniquely barcoded TCR beta cDNA molecule for every two T cells. The study measured age-related changes in TCR beta repertoire diversity using deep sequencing normalized with unique cDNA molecular identifiers. The donors were divided into four age groups: young (average approximately 17 years), middle-aged (roughly 42), aged (approximately 62) and long-lived (nearly 85). Donors of different ages were randomly distributed across sequencing lanes to avoid experimental bias. Two additional independent replicas of 1 million unique cDNA reads from the same blood draw were analyzed for two donors (one aged 18 to 30 and one aged 80 or older).

The CDR3 starts with the cysteine, ends with the phenylalanine, and has 18 residues. Solely the CDR3 DNA is kept, with 54 bases framed from the first base. V loses 3 bases at its end and J loses 0 bases; junction bases beyond the gene matches: 5. The germline V gene yields SGHDN for CDR1 and FVKESK for CDR2. Ten or more counts support this clonotype. Its antigen is currently not known. No quality values exist for individual bases; no much larger clone is one base distant. Library construction relied on 5' RACE. Sequenced on an Illumina HiSeq 2500. A second roughly 6 to 12 cycle PCR used a sample-barcoded 5' primer and a J-beta primer mix. A unique molecular identifier was introduced onto each TCR beta cDNA molecule by a template-switch 5' adaptor carrying 12 random nucleotides. Each sample yielded at least 3 million CDR3-containing paired-end reads. First-strand cDNA was synthesized from all RNA with the Mint cDNA synthesis kit, primed by a TRBC-specific oligonucleotide. Following uracil-DNA glycosylase treatment, all cDNA underwent a first 18-cycle PCR with the universal primers M1SS and BC2_uni_R. Turning to the authors' computational methods: For normalization, 1 million high-quality reads, each with a distinct molecular identifier, were randomly selected from each sample. Instead of being binned into consensus sequences, reads with shared molecular identifiers were discarded. CDR3 identification, clonotype clustering and error correction used MiTCR with a Q25 quality threshold and the strictest error-elimination algorithm. A nonparametric unseen species model with Euler transformation was used to estimate lower-bound total TCR beta diversity. Starting from the raw public reads, TCRdb applied fastp trimming at Q25, assembled clones with MiXCR and retained in-frame beta chains. Rows with a matching CDR3 protein are joined into one entry that keeps the most common DNA and genes. The V and J calls and clone size are TCRdb's, not the authors'. The sample table lists hundreds of thousands of distinct CDR3 sequences, around 30% of them with a count of one. Of the sample, approximately 15% is held by the ten largest clones.

Results and caveats for the whole study, not just this receptor: Because donor CMV infection status was unknown, age-related changes in expanded clonotypes were potentially confounded. Because profiling used bulk unsorted PBMCs, naive and antigen-experienced compartments could not be compared conclusively. As age increased, observed TCR beta diversity per million T cells dropped in a roughly linear way, and a significant reduction was already evident by age about 36. Estimates of total diversity based on one million sequenced T cells were regarded as lower bounds and as underestimates. Compared with the aged group, the long-lived group had more naive CD4+ T cells, fewer expanded clones and increased TCR diversity, suggesting age selection. The percentage of naive T cells measured by flow cytometry correlated strongly with observed TCR beta diversity.

Donors were 39 systemically healthy Caucasian individuals from Russia aged roughly 6 to 90 years. Around 9.7 milliliters of peripheral blood were collected from each donor into EDTA-treated Vacutainer tubes. PBMCs were isolated by Ficoll-Paque density-gradient centrifugation, with at least 7 million obtained per sample. Total RNA, at least 6 micrograms per sample, was extracted from PBMCs with Trizol reagent. For every donor, an aliquot of PBMCs went through flow cytometry to measure the percentages of naive CD45RAhigh/CD27high T cells. Sequencing input: blood. Recombination connected TRBV14 to TRBJ2-1, with TRBD2 matching 13 junction bases. The clonotype was recovered from an elderly woman in good health. The base sequence is TGTGCCAGCAGCCATCCCGGACTAGCGGGAGTCTCCTACAATGAGCAGTTCTTC. Its product reads: CASSHPGLAGVSYNEQFF.